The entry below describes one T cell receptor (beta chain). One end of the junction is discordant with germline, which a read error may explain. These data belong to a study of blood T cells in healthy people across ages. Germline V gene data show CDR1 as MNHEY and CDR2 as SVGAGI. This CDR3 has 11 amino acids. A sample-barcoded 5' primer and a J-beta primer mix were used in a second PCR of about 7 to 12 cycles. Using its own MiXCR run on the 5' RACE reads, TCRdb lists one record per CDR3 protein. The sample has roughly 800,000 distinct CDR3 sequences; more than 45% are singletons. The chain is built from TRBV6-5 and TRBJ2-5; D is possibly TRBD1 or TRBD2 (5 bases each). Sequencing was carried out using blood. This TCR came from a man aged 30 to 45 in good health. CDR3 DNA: TGTGCCAGCGGTTACGGGGCCCTGCAGTACTTC. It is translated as CASGYGALQYF.